The present T cell receptor beta chain was sequenced within a study of cytomegalovirus exposure and HLA in healthy donors (TCRdb year 2017). Regarding the research as a whole: An earlier analysis of approximately 590 of the donors reported roughly 270 Gb of sequence data and roughly 110 million unique TCR beta sequences from 150 million to 200 million T cells. An early release that covered roughly 600 HLA-typed donors contained around 300 gigabases of sequencing data and roughly 84 million unique TCR sequences. Of the roughly 390 genotyped donors, 80% to 90% were placed in the genetic ancestry cluster associated with self-reported Caucasian donors. The study was designed to test whether signatures of past pathogen exposure could be identified by cataloging public T cell receptors. The study used immunosequencing to profile the T cell repertoires of about 670 subjects and linked those repertoires to cytomegalovirus serostatus. In addition to the first cohort of 666 subjects, a separate validation cohort of approximately 120 different subjects was used. To predict cytomegalovirus infection status, the study brought together high-throughput TCR immunosequencing, statistical association of individual TCRs with disease status, and machine learning. A later analysis re-analyzed previously published TCR beta repertoires from 650 to 800 donors and added high-resolution HLA genotyping to study TCR occurrence patterns. Rather than using new phenotypic data, the later analysis identified candidate immune exposures from TCR beta sequences and from how often those sequences occurred across donors. To decide whether each TCR beta V gene segment behaved as functional or pseudogenic, an earlier analysis of some 600 of the donors relied on high-throughput TCR beta sequencing. Donor age, sex, ethnicity and CMV serostatus were compiled alongside the repertoire data. In a later genetic analysis, genome-wide SNP genotypes for about 65% of the roughly 700 donors were used, and that subset was treated as a discovery cohort. All discovery cohort repertoires had been generated using a single sequencing platform. Both class I and class II loci were covered by HLA typing, at four-digit resolution. The number of donors typed differed by locus, with about 629-630 for A, B, C, DRB1 and DQB1, over 500 for DQA1, approximately 570 for DPA1, and approximately 470 for DPB1. Because of strong linkage in the cohort, roughly five DR-DQ haplotypes were treated as single units for association and clustering. On average, roughly 250,000 unique TCR beta nucleotide sequences were sequenced per donor among a few hundred genotyped donors of the cohort, with around 19% of those sequences being non-productive. On the study overall, not on this receptor specifically: According to a later genetic analysis, donors in an Asian-associated ancestry cluster had fewer N-insertions in productive TCRs than the approximately 670-donor mean. A group of highly shared sequence variants was considered likely to be a technical artifact of the sequencing pipeline. Correlated functional status among segregating V segments might reflect linkage disequilibrium, but an unknown experimental factor could not be ruled out. An association between a missense DCLRE1C variant and V-gene and J-gene trimming of TCR beta chains was found in a later genetic analysis and replicated in an independent cohort. Several of the top co-occurrence clusters appeared to be linked to parvovirus B19, influenza, CMV and Epstein-Barr virus, according to a later analysis. Because counts were too low, fewer than 20 rarely observed V segments, including chromosome 9 orphons, were excluded from the earlier analysis of several hundred of the donors. Three of the identified cytomegalovirus-associated TCR beta chains were confirmed in vitro to be specific for cytomegalovirus antigens. Most TCR sequences were seen in very few donors, while some public TCRs were found in many individuals. The study gave a list of 150 to 200 TCR beta chains associated with cytomegalovirus. Compared with equally common non-associated chains, HLA-associated TCR beta chains in a later analysis were more clonally expanded and had lower generation probabilities. Specific HLA alleles were associated with 15,000 to 20,000 TCR beta sequences at a false discovery rate of 0.05 in a later analysis. A later analysis found that most CMV-associated TCR beta chains appeared HLA-restricted, with HLA associations seemingly driven largely by CMV exposure. This cohort had only TCR beta chains sequenced, and the lack of alpha or paired-chain data limited which features could be detected. A further reported finding was that TCR beta sequences accurately predicted the HLA-A and HLA-B alleles for most subjects in the first cohort. It was suggested by the authors that the approach could potentially be generalized to other disease states and immunological phenotypes. For the cohort, immune exposure information was limited to CMV serostatus. In both the original and validation cohorts, the classifier was reported to diagnose cytomegalovirus status with high specificity and sensitivity. A later analysis found that TCR association rates varied across HLA loci, with DRB1 alleles showing the most associated TCRs and HLA-C alleles the fewest. The presence/absence analyses assumed that sequencing depth was roughly uniform across donors, and that assumption may not be true. Because some donors lacked HLA typing at each locus, the association tests relied only on the typed subset. An earlier analysis of around 500 of the donors showed that most TCR beta V segments appeared in productive rearrangements either about 87% or about 30% of the time, which broadly matched IMGT annotations. Some IMGT-functional V segments, including TRBV6-2 and TRBV6-3, could not be distinguished by the 87-base-pair reads and were therefore excluded. When HLA alleles, especially DR and DQ, strongly co-occurred, attributing TCR associations to individual alleles was difficult.

Libraries were constructed by the immunoSEQ multiplex PCR assay. The multiplex PCR relied on a mix of 60 forward primers for TCR Vbeta segments and 13 reverse primers for TCR Jbeta segments. The CDR3 region of rearranged TCR beta genes was amplified from genomic DNA with a multiplex PCR assay. The Illumina HiSeq System was used to sequence the amplified TCR beta libraries as 87-base-pair reads. The paper's processing steps were these. In a later analysis, approximately 74 million unique TCR beta chains were counted across the 500 to 850 repertoires, and around 11 million of these chains were shared by at least two donors. A nearest-neighbor algorithm error-corrected the raw reads and collapsed the reads into unique sequences, merging closely related sequences to remove PCR and sequencing errors. V, D and J gene segments were assigned by aligning CDR3 sequences to IMGT reference sequences. For a sequence to be retained, a match of at least six nucleotides to both a V gene segment and a J gene segment was required. A rearrangement counted as productive if the CDR3 had no stop codons and remained in frame with V and J, and every other rearrangement counted as non-productive. Following IMGT convention, CDR3 was defined as the stretch from the second conserved V-encoded cysteine up to the conserved J-encoded phenylalanine. The earlier analysis of approximately 500 of the donors excluded sequences that lacked an unambiguous match to a single V gene segment. An earlier analysis of about 590 of the donors classified V segments as functional when productive rearrangements were above 56.7% and as segregating when the standard deviation between donors was above 5%. A statistical classification framework was built to diagnose cytomegalovirus status from the catalog of TCR beta chain sequences. A later analysis assigned V and J genes by comparing TCR nucleotide sequences with IMGT/GENE-DB human TR gene sequences. A later analysis assigned CDR3 sequences and most-parsimonious VDJ recombination scenarios with the TCRdist pipeline. In a later analysis, every TCR beta chain was defined by the combination of its CDR3 amino acid sequence and its V-gene family, and reads without a unique V-gene family were dropped. In a later analysis, around 650 highly shared, low-generation-probability nucleotide sequences were removed to address suspected cross-contamination and a sequencing artifact. In a later analysis, a clonal expansion index was calculated for each public chain from normalized within-repertoire ranks of inferred template counts. In a later analysis, generation probabilities were computed with a VDJ recombination model fitted to out-of-frame rearrangements, and the resulting probabilities were checked against IGoR. In a later analysis, hypergeometric tests were used to score TCR-TCR, TCR-HLA and TCR-CMV co-occurrence, with a repertoire-size bias correction applied to TCR pairs. A later analysis estimated false discovery rates by permuting HLA or CMV assignments 20 times. In a later analysis, co-occurring TCRs were grouped using DBSCAN, with TCRdist sequence similarity added in when clustering inside HLA-allele-positive subsets. Co-occurrence clustering excluded repertoires with fewer than 30,000 or more than 120,000 public chains, plus five with anomalous nucleotide sharing. The immuneACCESS repertoire file appears here via TCRdb, limited to in-frame rearrangements. These files lack a portion of the clones; in checked studies, under half of the deficit traces to unresolved V genes, and the cause of the others is not known. V and J calls and clone size follow that table, whereas D and trimming were derived from the DNA. The table for this sample lists 120,000 to 150,000 clones; approximately 80% of them were counted only once. The ten largest clones add up to roughly 1.3% of the sample.

The cohort was made up of about 670 healthy bone marrow donors. At the time of sampling, every cohort member was nominally healthy, though immune exposures that went unrecorded were likely present. The donor tested CMV seropositive and was one of the 289 seropositive cohort members. Every donor gave a peripheral blood sample, and the peripheral blood mononuclear cells from that sample were used for TCR beta sequencing. The Qiagen DNeasy Blood Extraction Kit was used to extract genomic DNA from the blood cell samples. In the germline V gene, CDR1 corresponds to SGHAT and CDR2 to FQNNGV. The CDR3 covers 16 residues, taking in both the cysteine and the phenylalanine. Only the CDR3 DNA stays, 48 bases, in frame from base 1. For this chain, trimming is 4 bases at the V end and 2 bases at the J end, and the number of junction bases without a gene match is 6. For this clone: Its binding antigen is unknown. No much larger clone is present one base from it, and per-base qualities are unavailable.

The chain links TRBV11-2 with TRBJ1-3, and 9 junction bases match TRBD1. The receptor was derived from a male donor in good health and CMV-seropositive. Material: PBMCs. The sequenced DNA: TGTGCCAGCAGCTCATTTCACAGGGGGCCTGGAAACACCATATATTTT. Translation gives CASSSFHRGPGNTIYF.